The 2 T cell receptor beta chains below all came from one sample that was sequenced in a study of shared clonotypes between healthy human individuals. Some clones are missing from TCRdb's copy, which holds only in-frame ones; the method was immunoSEQ multiplex PCR. The repertoire has under 2,500,000 clones, around 95% of them found once; the top ten carry roughly 0.13%. The sample taken for sequencing was naive CD4+ T cells sorted from blood. This sample's subset: CD45RA+ positively selected. The receptors were gathered from a young man in good health.

This chain links TRBV18 with TRBJ2-2; D is unclear. Per germline, CDR1 KGHSH and CDR2 LQKENI. The V gene lost 5 bases and the J gene lost 6 bases, with 13 bases spanning the gap. CDR3 length equals 14 residues. The CDR3 loop reads CASSGMGIAGELFF. CDR3 in DNA: TGTGCCAGCTCAGGCATGGGGATCGCCGGGGAGCTGTTTTTT.

V gene TRBV5-6 combines with J gene TRBJ2-2, with TRBD2 matching 7 bases. Germline lookup yields CDR1 SGHDT and CDR2 YYEEEE. Trimming removed 1 base from V and 0 bases from J; junction bases left unmatched: 6. CDR3 length: 17 residues. The CDR3 DNA follows: TGTGCCAGCAGCTTGCTCATAGCGGGCTCGAACACCGGGGAGCTGTTTTTT. This gives the protein CASSLLIAGSNTGELFF.